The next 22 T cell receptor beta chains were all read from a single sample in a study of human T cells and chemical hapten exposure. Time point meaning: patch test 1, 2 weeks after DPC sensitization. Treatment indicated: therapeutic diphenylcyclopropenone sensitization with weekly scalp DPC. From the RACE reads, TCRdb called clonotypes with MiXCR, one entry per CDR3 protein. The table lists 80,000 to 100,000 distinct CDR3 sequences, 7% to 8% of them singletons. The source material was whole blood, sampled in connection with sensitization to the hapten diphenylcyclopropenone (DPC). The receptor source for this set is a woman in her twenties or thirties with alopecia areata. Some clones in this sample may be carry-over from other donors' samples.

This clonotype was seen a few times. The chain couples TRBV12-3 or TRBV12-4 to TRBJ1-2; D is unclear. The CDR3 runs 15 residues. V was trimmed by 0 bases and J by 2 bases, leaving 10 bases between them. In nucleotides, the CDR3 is TGTGCCAGCAGTTTAGCGCAGGAGGGAAACTATGGCTACACCTTC. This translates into CASSLAQEGNYGYTF.

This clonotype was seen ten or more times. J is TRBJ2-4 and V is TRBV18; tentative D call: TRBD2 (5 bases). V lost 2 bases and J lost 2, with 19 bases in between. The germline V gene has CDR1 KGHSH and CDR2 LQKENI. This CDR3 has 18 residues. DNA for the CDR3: TGTGCCAGCTCACCAGCCCCCACAATTTCGGGGACCAAAAACATTCAGTACTTC. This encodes CASSPAPTISGTKNIQYF.

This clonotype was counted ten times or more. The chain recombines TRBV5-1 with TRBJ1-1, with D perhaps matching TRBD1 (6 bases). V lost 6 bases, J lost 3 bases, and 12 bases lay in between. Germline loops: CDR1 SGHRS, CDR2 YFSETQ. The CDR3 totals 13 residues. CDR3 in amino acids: CASNPTGYTEAFF. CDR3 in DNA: TGCGCCAGCAACCCGACAGGTTACACTGAAGCTTTCTTT.

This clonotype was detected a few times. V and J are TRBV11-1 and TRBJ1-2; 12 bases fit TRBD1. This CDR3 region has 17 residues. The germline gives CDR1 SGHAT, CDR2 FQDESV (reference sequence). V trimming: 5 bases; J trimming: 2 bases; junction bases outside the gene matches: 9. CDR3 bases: TGTGCCAGCAGCACCGGCGGGACAGGGGGCAAAAACTATGGCTACACCTTC. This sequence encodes CASSTGGTGGKNYGYTF.

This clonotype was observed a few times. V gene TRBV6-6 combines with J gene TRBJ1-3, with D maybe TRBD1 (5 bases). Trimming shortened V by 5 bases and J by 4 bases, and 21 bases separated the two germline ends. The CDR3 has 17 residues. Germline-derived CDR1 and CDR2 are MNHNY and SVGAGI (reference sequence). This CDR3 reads CASSPAASPGRGNTIYF. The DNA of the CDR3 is TGTGCCAGCAGTCCTGCTGCGTCACCGGGACGGGGAAACACCATATATTTT.

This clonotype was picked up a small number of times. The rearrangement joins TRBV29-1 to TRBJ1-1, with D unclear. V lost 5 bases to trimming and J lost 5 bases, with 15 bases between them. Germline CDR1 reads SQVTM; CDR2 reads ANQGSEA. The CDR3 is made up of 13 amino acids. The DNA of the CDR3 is TGCAGCGTTCAGGTGCAGGAGGGTACTGAAGCTTTCTTT. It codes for CSVQVQEGTEAFF. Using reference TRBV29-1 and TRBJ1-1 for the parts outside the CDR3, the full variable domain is SAVISQKPSRDICQRGTSLTIQCQVDSQVTMMFWYRQQPGQSLTLIATANQGSEATYESGFVIDKFPISRPNLTFSTLTVSNMSPEDSSIYLCSVQVQEGTEAFFGQGTRLTVV.

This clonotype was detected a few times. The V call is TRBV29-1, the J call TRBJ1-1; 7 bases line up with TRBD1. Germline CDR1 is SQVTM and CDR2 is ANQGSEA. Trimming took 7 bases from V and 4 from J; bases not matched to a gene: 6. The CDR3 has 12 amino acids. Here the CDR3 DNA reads TGCAGCGCATCACAGGGGCTCACTGAAGCTTTCTTT. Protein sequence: CSASQGLTEAFF.

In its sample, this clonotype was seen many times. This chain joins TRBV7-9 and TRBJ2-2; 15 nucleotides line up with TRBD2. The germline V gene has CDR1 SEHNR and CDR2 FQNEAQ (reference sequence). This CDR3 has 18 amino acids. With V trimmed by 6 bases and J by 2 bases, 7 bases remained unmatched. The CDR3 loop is CASSPGLAGGLNTGELFF. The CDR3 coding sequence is TGTGCCAGCAGTCCGGGACTAGCGGGGGGACTTAACACCGGGGAGCTGTTTTTT. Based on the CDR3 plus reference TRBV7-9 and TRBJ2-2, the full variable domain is DTGVSQNPRHKITKRGQNVTFRCDPISEHNRLYWYRQTLGQGPEFLTYFQNEAQLEKSRLLSDRFSAERPKGSFSTLEIQRTEQGDSAMYLCASSPGLAGGLNTGELFFGEGSRLTVL.

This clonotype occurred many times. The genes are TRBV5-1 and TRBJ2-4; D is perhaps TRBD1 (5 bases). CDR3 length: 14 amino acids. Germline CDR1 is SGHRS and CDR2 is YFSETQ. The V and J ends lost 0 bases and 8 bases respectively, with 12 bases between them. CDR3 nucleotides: TGCGCCAGCAGCTTGGGGAGCAGGGCGGACATTCAGTACTTC. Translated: CASSLGSRADIQYF.

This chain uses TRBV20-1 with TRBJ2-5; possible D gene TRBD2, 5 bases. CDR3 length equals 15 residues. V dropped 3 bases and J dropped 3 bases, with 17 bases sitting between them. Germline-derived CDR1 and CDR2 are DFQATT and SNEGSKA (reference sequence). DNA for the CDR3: TGCAGTGCTAGCGCGCCCAGAGGGTTCGAAGAGACCCAGTACTTC. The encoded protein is CSASAPRGFEETQYF.

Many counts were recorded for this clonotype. The CDR3: CASSLGGAANEQFF. The CDR3 region has the DNA TGCGCCAGCAGCTTAGGGGGGGCCGCCAATGAGCAGTTCTTC. The V call is TRBV5-1, the J call TRBJ2-1; D is perhaps TRBD2 (7 bases). The germline CDR1 and CDR2 sequences are SGHRS and YFSETQ. The CDR3 loop spans 14 amino acids. With 2 bases removed from V and 6 bases from J, the gap between germline ends came to 12 bases.

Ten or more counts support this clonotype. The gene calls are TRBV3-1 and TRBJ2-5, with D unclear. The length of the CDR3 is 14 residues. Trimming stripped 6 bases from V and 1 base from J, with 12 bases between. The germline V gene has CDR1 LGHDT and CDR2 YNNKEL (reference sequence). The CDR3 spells CASRSGTAQETQYF. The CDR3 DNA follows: TGTGCCAGCAGATCCGGAACAGCCCAAGAGACCCAGTACTTC.

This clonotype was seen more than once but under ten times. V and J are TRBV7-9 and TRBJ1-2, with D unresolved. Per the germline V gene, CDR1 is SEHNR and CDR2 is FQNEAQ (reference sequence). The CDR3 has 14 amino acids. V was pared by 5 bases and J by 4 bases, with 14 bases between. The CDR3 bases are TGTGCCAGCAGCCTCAGTCTGCCCCTCTATGGCTACACCTTC. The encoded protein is CASSLSLPLYGYTF.

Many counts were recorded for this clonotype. The CDR3 reads CASSEAGSSYNEQFF. In DNA form, the CDR3 reads TGTGCCAGCAGTGAGGCAGGGAGCTCCTACAATGAGCAGTTCTTC. The chain is built from TRBV2 and TRBJ2-1, with D possibly called TRBD1 or TRBD2 (5 bases each). This CDR3 has 15 residues. CDR1 is SNHLY and CDR2 is FYNNEI in the germline V gene. V dropped 3 bases and J dropped 0 bases, with 9 bases sitting between them.

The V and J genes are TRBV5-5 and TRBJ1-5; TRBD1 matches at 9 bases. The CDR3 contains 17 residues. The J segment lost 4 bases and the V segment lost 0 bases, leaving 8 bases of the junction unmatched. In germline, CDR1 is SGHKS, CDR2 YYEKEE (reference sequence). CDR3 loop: CASSLAGGDRGNQPQHF. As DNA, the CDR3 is TGTGCCAGCAGCTTGGCAGGCGGTGACAGGGGGAATCAGCCCCAGCATTTT.

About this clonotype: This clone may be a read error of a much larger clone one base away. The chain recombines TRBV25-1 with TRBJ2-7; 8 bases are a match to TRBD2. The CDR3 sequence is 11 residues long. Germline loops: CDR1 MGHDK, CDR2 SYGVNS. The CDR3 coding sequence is TGTGTCACCGGGGGGGGCTACGAGCAGTACTTC. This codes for CVTGGGYEQYF.

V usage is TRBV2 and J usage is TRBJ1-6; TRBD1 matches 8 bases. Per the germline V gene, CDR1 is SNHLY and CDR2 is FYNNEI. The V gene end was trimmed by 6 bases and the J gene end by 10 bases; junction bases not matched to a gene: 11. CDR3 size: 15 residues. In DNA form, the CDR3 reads TGTGCCAGCAGACTACAGGGGGTTAATGGGTCACCCCTCCACTTT. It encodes CASRLQGVNGSPLHF.

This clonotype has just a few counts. CDR3 region: CASSPQFETGYQETQYF. CDR3 in DNA: TGTGCCAGCTCACCTCAATTCGAAACAGGGTACCAAGAGACCCAGTACTTC. The rearrangement links TRBV18 to TRBJ2-5; maybe TRBD1 (6 bases). This CDR3 region has 17 residues. V was shortened by 3 bases and J by 0 bases, with 17 bases between the two germline ends. Germline V gives CDR1 KGHSH, CDR2 LQKENI.

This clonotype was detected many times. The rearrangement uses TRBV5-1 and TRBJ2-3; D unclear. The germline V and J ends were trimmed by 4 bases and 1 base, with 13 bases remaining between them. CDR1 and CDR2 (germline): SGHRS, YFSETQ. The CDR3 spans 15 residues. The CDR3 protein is CASSPLDRRTDTQYF. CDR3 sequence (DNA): TGCGCCAGCAGCCCGCTTGACCGCCGCACAGATACGCAGTATTTT.

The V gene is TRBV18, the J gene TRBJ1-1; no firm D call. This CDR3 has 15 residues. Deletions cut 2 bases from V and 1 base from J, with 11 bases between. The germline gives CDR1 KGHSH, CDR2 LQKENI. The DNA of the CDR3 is TGTGCCAGCTCACCATTGTCGGGGAGGAACACTGAAGCTTTCTTT. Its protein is CASSPLSGRNTEAFF.

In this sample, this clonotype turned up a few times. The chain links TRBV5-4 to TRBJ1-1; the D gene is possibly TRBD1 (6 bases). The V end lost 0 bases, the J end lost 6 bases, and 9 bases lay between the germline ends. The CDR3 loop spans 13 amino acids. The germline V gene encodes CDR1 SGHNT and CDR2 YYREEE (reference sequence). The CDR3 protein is CASSLAGVAEAFF. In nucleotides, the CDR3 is TGTGCCAGCAGCTTGGCAGGGGTGGCTGAAGCTTTCTTT. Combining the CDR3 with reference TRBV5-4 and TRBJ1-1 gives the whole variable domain ETGVTQSPTHLIKTRGQQVTLRCSSQSGHNTVSWYQQALGQGPQFIFQYYREEENGRGNFPPRFSGLQFPNYSSELNVNALELDDSALYLCASSLAGVAEAFFGQGTRLTVV.

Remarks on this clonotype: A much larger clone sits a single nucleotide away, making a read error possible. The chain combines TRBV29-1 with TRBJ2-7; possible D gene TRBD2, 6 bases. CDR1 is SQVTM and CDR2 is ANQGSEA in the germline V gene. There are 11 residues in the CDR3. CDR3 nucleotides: TGCGGCGTTCTTCATGCGGGGGAGCAGTACTTC. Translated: CGVLHAGEQYF.